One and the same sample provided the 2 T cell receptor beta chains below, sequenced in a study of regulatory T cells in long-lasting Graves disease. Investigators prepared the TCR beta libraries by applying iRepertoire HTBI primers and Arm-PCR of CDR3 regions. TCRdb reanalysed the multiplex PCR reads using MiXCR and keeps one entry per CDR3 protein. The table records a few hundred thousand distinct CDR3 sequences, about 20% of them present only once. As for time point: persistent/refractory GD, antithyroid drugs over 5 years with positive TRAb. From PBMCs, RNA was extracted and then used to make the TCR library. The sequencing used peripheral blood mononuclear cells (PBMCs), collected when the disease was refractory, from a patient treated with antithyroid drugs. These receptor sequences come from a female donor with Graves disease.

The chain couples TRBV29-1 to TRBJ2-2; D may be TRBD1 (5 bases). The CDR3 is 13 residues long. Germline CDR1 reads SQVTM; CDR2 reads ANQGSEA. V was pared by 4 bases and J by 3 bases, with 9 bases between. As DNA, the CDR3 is TGCAGCGTTGGGACACTTCACACCGGGGAGCTGTTTTTT. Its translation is CSVGTLHTGELFF.

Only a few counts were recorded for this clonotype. This CDR3 reads CASSPYGTSIHEQYF. CDR3 nucleotides: TGTGCCAGCTCACCCTACGGGACTAGCATCCACGAGCAGTACTTC. The chain links TRBV18 to TRBJ2-7; 9 nucleotides agree with TRBD2. The V and J ends lost 3 bases and 5 bases, in that order; junction bases with no gene match: 8. Per germline, CDR1 KGHSH and CDR2 LQKENI. The CDR3 consists of 15 residues.